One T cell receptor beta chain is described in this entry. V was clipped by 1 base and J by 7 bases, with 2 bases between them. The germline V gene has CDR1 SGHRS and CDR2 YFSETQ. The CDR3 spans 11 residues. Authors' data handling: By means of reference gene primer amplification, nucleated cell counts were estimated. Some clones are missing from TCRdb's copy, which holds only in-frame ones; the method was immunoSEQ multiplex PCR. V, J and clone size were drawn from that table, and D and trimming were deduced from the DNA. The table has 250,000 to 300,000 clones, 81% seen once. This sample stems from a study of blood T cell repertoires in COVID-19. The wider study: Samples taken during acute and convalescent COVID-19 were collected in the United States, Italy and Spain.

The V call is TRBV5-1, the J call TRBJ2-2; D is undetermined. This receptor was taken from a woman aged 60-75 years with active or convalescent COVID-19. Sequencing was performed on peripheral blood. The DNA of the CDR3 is TGCGCCAGCAGCTTGCACGGGGAGCTGTTTTTT. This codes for CASSLHGELFF.